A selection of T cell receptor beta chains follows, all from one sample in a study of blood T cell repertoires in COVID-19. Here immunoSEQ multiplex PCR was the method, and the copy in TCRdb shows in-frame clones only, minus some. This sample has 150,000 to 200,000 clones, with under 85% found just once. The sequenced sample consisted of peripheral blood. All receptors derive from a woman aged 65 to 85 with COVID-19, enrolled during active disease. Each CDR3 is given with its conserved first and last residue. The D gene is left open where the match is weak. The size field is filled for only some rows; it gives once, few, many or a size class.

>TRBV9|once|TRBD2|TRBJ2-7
CASSVALPTSGRDLRGTYEQYF
TGTGCCAGCAGCGTAGCCCTCCCGACTAGCGGGAGGGATCTAAGGGGGACCTACGAGCAGTACTTC
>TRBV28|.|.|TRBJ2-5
CASSPPGTQYF
TGTGCCAGCAGTCCACCGGGGACCCAGTACTTC
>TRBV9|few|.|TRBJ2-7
CASSVGRASGEQYF
TGTGCCAGCAGCGTAGGGAGGGCCTCCGGGGAGCAGTACTTC
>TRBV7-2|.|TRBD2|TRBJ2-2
CASSLTSGANTGELFF
TGTGCCAGCAGCTTAACTAGCGGCGCGAACACCGGGGAGCTGTTTTTT
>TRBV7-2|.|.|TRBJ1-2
CASSSGVPSYGYTF
TGTGCCAGCAGCTCAGGGGTTCCTTCTTATGGCTACACCTTC
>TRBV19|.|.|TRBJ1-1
CASSIDKGDGTEAFF
TGTGCCAGTAGTATAGATAAGGGGGATGGCACTGAAGCTTTCTTT
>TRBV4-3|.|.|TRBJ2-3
CASSQDLRSSALNTDTQYF
TGCGCCAGCAGCCAAGATCTTAGGTCTAGCGCCTTAAACACAGATACGCAGTATTTT
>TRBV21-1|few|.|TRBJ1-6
CASPPVEGNYNSPLHF
TGTGCCAGCCCCCCCGTGGAGGGTAACTATAATTCACCCCTCCACTTT
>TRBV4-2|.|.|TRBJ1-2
CASSLGGEGYGYTF
TGTGCCAGCAGTTTAGGGGGGGAAGGCTATGGCTACACCTTC
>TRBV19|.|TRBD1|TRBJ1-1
CASSFLDRDTEAFF
TGTGCCAGCTCCTTCCTGGACAGGGACACTGAAGCTTTCTTT
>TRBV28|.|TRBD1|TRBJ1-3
CASRDILDRAGNTIYF
TGTGCCAGCAGAGACATTTTGGACAGGGCTGGAAACACCATATATTTT
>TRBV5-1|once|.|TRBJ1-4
CASSLDRVGLFGNEKLFF
TGCGCCAGCAGCTTGGACAGGGTAGGCCTCTTCGGTAATGAAAAACTGTTTTTT
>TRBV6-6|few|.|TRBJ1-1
CASGLGGTNTEAFF
TGTGCCAGCGGTTTAGGAGGGACGAACACTGAAGCTTTCTTT
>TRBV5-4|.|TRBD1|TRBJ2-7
CASSYPGQGTVEQYF
TGTGCCAGCAGCTATCCGGGACAGGGTACGGTCGAGCAGTACTTC
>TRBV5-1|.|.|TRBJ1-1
CASTPTGLNTEAFF
TGCGCCAGCACCCCGACAGGTTTGAACACTGAAGCTTTCTTT
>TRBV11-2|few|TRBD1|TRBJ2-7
CASSFSQGGEQYF
TGTGCCAGCAGCTTTTCACAGGGGGGCGAGCAGTACTTC
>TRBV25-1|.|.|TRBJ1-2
CASSEGGWETYGYTF
TGTGCCAGCAGTGAGGGGGGGTGGGAAACCTATGGCTACACCTTC
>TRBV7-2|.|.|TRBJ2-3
CASSPRSPDTQYF
TGTGCCAGCAGCCCCAGGTCCCCTGATACGCAGTATTTT